This TCR beta chain was identified during a study of shared clonotypes between healthy human individuals. The CDR3 loop spans 14 amino acids. Trimming removed 5 bases from V and 0 bases from J, with 9 bases in between. Looked up from germline, CDR1 is SEHNR and CDR2 is FQNEAQ (reference sequence). The table came from immunoSEQ multiplex PCR; TCRdb's copy has only in-frame clones and leaves some out. The sample shows approximately 320,000 clones, around 72% of them seen only once. The sample holds one count of this clone. This chain joins TRBV7-9 and TRBJ2-3; a possible D gene is TRBD1 (5 bases). The TCR comes from a man aged 25-45 years in good health. What was sequenced was memory CD4+ T cells sorted from blood. Subset in this sample: CD45RA-negative fraction. CDR3 amino acids: CASSPGQSTDTQYF. CDR3 coding DNA: TGTGCCAGCAGCCCAGGGCAGAGCACAGATACGCAGTATTTT.